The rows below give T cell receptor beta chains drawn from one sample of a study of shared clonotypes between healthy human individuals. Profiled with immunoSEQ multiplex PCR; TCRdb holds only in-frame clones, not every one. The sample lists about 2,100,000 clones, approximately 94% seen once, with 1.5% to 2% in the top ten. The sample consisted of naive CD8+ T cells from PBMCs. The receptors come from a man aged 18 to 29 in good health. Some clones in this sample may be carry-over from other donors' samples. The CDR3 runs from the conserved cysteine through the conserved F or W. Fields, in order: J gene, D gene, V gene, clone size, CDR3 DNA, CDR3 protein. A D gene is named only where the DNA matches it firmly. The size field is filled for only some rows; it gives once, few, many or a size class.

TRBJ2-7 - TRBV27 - TGTGCCAGCAGAGGTGGGGGGACCTACGAGCAGTACTTC CASRGGGTYEQYF
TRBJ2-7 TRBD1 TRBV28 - TGTGCCAGCAGCCAAGCCCCAGGGGGCGATATCTACGAGCAGTACTTC CASSQAPGGDIYEQYF
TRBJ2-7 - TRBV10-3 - TGTGCCATCAGTGAAAGGGGGGCGGCGGGCAACTACGAGCAGTACTTC CAISERGAAGNYEQYF
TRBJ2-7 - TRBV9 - TGTGCCAGCAGCGTAGCTGGGGGCTCGGGCTACGAGCAGTACTTC CASSVAGGSGYEQYF
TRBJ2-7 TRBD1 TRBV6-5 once TGTGCCAGCAGTCTATCAGGGACAGATGAGCAGTACTTC CASSLSGTDEQYF
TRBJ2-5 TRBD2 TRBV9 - TGTGCCAGCAGCGTGAGCGGGACCCAAGAGACCCAGTACTTC CASSVSGTQETQYF
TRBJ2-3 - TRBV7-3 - TGTGCCAGCAGCTTATTACACAGAAACGCAGATACGCAGTATTTT CASSLLHRNADTQYF
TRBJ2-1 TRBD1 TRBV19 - TGTGCCAGTAGTGACAGGGGGTCCTACAATGAGCAGTTCTTC CASSDRGSYNEQFF
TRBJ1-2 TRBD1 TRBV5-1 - TGCGCCAGCAGCTCGGAGGACGGACAGGGTTTGTCAGGAACCTTC CASSSEDGQGLSGTF
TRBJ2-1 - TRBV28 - TGTGCCAGCAGTTTAGAGGGGCGAACCTACAATGAGCAGTTCTTC CASSLEGRTYNEQFF
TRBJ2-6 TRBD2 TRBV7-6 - TGTGCCAGCAGCTTAGCGGGAGGGGCTGGGGCCAACGTCCTGACTTTC CASSLAGGAGANVLTF
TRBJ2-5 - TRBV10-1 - TGCGCCAGCAGTCTATCCGGGGAACAAGAGACCCAGTACTTC CASSLSGEQETQYF
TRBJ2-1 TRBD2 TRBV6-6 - TGTGCCAGCAGCCTCTGGGGCGGGGGGTTATCGGATGAGCAGTTCTTC CASSLWGGGLSDEQFF
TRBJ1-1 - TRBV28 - TGTGCCAGCAGTTTATCCACCCGGCAGGGCGGGTTTCAAAACACTGAAGCTTTCTTT CASSLSTRQGGFQNTEAFF
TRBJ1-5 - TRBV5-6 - TGTGCCAGCAGCCCTACCCCGAATCAGCCCCAGCATTTT CASSPTPNQPQHF
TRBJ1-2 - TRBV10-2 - TGCGCCAGCAGTGAGATGTTGGGTAACCTCAGAGATTATGGCTACACCTTC CASSEMLGNLRDYGYTF
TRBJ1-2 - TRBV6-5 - TGTGCCAGCAGTATTACCCGGGGGGGAACCTATGGCTACACCTTC CASSITRGGTYGYTF
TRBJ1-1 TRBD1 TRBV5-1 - TGCGCCAGCAGCCAGGGGACAGGGGGCTTCGGAGCTGAAGCTTTCTTT CASSQGTGGFGAEAFF
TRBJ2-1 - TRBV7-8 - TGTGCCAGCAGCCTCCAATTTCGGCACATAGGTCTAAATGAGCAGTTCTTC CASSLQFRHIGLNEQFF
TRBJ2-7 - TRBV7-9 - TGTGCCAGCAGCTCCGGGACGGACTCCTACGAGCAGTACTTC CASSSGTDSYEQYF
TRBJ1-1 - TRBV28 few TGTGCCAGTACCGCCGCTAGTGGGACTGAAGCTTTCTTT CASTAASGTEAFF
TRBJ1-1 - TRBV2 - TGTGCCAGCAGGGGGAGGGTGAACACTGAAGCTTTCTTT CASRGRVNTEAFF